These T cell receptor beta chains were read from a single sample in a study of tumor-infiltrating lymphocytes in primary liver carcinoma. TCRdb used MiXCR to reprocess the multiplex PCR reads, holding one entry per CDR3 protein. The table has about 96,000 distinct CDR3 sequences, just over 65% seen once. Sequenced input: tumor-adjacent normal liver tissue. The source of these receptors is a middle-aged man with primary liver carcinoma and hepatitis B virus infection. Each CDR3 is given with its conserved first and last residue. D genes are given only for firm matches. Size values are once, few and many counts, or a class for expanded clones, and some rows have none.

cdr3_aa	cdr3_nt	cdr3_length	j_call	clone_size	v_call	d_call
CSGGDREETQYF	TGCAGCGGAGGGGACAGGGAGGAGACCCAGTACTTC	12	TRBJ2-5	many	TRBV29-1	TRBD1
CASSLEAGNQPQHF	TGCGCCAGCAGCTTGGAGGCAGGAAATCAGCCCCAGCATTTT	14	TRBJ1-5	once	TRBV5-1	NA
CAFGGSLTYEQYF	TGTGCTTTTGGGGGCTCCTTAACCTACGAGCAGTACTTC	13	TRBJ2-7	few	TRBV30	NA
CASSPPPYGRVADTQYF	TGTGCCAGCAGTCCCCCCCCGTATGGGAGGGTCGCAGATACGCAGTATTTT	17	TRBJ2-3	NA	TRBV28	TRBD2
CASSQTSSSYEQYF	TGTGCCAGCAGCCAAACGTCTAGTTCCTACGAGCAGTACTTC	14	TRBJ2-7	many	TRBV6-6	NA
CASDLEAVETQYF	TGTGCTAGTGATCTGGAAGCGGTTGAGACCCAGTACTTC	13	TRBJ2-5	NA	TRBV12-5	NA
CASSFATDTQYF	TGTGCCAGCAGCTTCGCCACAGATACGCAGTATTTT	12	TRBJ2-3	few	TRBV7-3	NA
CASSLGLAGSLRETQYF	TGTGCCAGCAGCTTAGGCCTAGCGGGAAGTTTAAGAGAGACCCAGTATTTC	17	TRBJ2-5	NA	TRBV11-2	TRBD2
CTSSPLFTEQFF	TGTACCAGTAGTCCTTTGTTCACTGAGCAGTTCTTC	12	TRBJ2-1	NA	TRBV12-3/TRBV12-4	NA
CTSSLRPGPYSYKQYF	TGTACCAGCAGCCTCCGACCGGGTCCTTACTCCTACAAGCAATACTTC	16	TRBJ2-7	NA	TRBV11-3	NA
CASSFEFSNQPQYF	TGTGCCAGCAGCTTTGAGTTTAGCAATCAGCCCCAGTATTTT	14	TRBJ2-3	few	TRBV5-5	NA
CASSRTYSDRGQGYTF	TGTGCCAGCAGCAGAACCTACAGCGACAGGGGACAAGGCTACACCTTC	16	TRBJ1-2	NA	TRBV11-2	TRBD1
CARSTTGTSYEQYF	TGCGCCAGGAGTACGACAGGGACCTCCTACGAGCAGTACTTC	14	TRBJ2-7	NA	TRBV5-1	TRBD1
CASSLGQGTHEQYF	TGTGCCAGTAGCTTAGGGCAAGGCACCCACGAGCAGTACTTC	14	TRBJ2-7	few	TRBV5-6	NA
CASSPNSGLAGGQETQYF	TGTGCCAGCAGCCCAAATTCGGGACTAGCGGGAGGCCAAGAGACCCAGTACTTC	18	TRBJ2-5	few	TRBV7-9	TRBD2
CASSFDDTNNEQFF	TGTGCCAGCAGTTTCGACGACACGAACAATGAGCAGTTCTTC	14	TRBJ2-1	many	TRBV6-5	NA
CATSPTGKDGYTF	TGTGCCACCAGTCCGACAGGGAAGGATGGCTACACCTTC	13	TRBJ1-2	NA	TRBV24-1	TRBD1
CASSPTGAVNNEQYF	TGCGCTAGCAGCCCCACTGGGGCAGTAAACAATGAGCAGTACTTC	15	TRBJ2-7	NA	TRBV5-1	NA
CSAPLTRNTEAFF	TGCAGTGCTCCACTTACACGGAACACTGAAGCTTTCTTT	13	TRBJ1-1	NA	TRBV20-1	NA
CASSFMGPLAGYLTDTQYF	TGTGCCAGCAGCTTCATGGGGCCCCTAGCGGGGTACCTCACAGATACGCAGTATTTT	19	TRBJ2-3	NA	TRBV7-3	TRBD2
CASSFPPGNTGELFF	TGTGCCAGCAGTTTCCCCCCCGGGAATACCGGGGAGCTGTTTTTT	15	TRBJ2-2	many	TRBV6-6	NA
CASSEASGSTDMQYF	TGTGCCAGCAGTGAAGCTAGCGGGAGCACAGATATGCAGTATTTT	15	TRBJ2-3	NA	TRBV6-4	TRBD2
CASRPRERTYNEQFF	TGTGCCAGCAGACCGCGGGAGAGGACATACAATGAGCAGTTCTTC	15	TRBJ2-1	few	TRBV5-6	TRBD2
CASSEMGEGEQFF	TGTGCCAGCAGTGAAATGGGGGAGGGTGAGCAGTTCTTC	13	TRBJ2-1	NA	TRBV2	TRBD2
CASNLEYGDYERYF	TGTGCCAGCAACCTAGAGTACGGGGACTACGAGCGATACTTC	14	TRBJ2-7	NA	TRBV11-2	TRBD2
CTSGPGLNTWELFF	TGCACCAGCGGACCCGGCCTGAACACCTGGGAGCTGTTTTTT	14	TRBJ2-2	once	TRBV4-1	NA
CASSLDTEANVLTF	TGTGCCAGCAGCTTAGATACCGAGGCCAACGTCCTGACATTC	14	TRBJ2-6	NA	TRBV11-2	NA
CASSSTGGRRFERYF	TGTGCCAGCAGCTCTACGGGGGGCCGGAGGTTCGAGCGGTACTTC	15	TRBJ2-7	NA	TRBV11-2	NA
CARSPPTSGSIDAQYF	TGTGCCAGGAGCCCCCCGACTAGCGGCAGCATAGATGCGCAGTATTTT	16	TRBJ2-3	NA	TRBV11-2	TRBD2
CASSQDQGMQYF	TGCGCCAGCAGCCAAGATCAGGGCATGCAGTACTTC	12	TRBJ2-7	many	TRBV4-1	NA
CASRRNRDAGCEQFF	TGTGCCAGCAGACGCAACCGGGACGCCGGGTGTGAGCAGTTCTTC	15	TRBJ2-1	NA	TRBV5-4	NA
CASGRNEQFF	TGTGCCAGTGGCCGCAATGAGCAGTTCTTC	10	TRBJ2-1	NA	TRBV19	NA
CATSDINRLEQYF	TGTGCCACCAGCGACATAAATAGGCTCGAGCAGTACTTC	13	TRBJ2-7	few	TRBV24-1	NA
CSVEEPGRLTYEQYF	TGCAGCGTTGAAGAACCCGGCAGGCTGACCTACGAGCAGTACTTC	15	TRBJ2-7	many	TRBV29-1	NA
CASSPRGTGTQYF	TGCGCCAGCAGTCCGCGGGGCACAGGTACGCAGTATTTT	13	TRBJ2-3	NA	TRBV4-1	NA
CASSQGTGRSSYNEQFF	TGCGCCAGCAGCCAGGGGACAGGGAGGAGCTCCTACAATGAGCAGTTCTTC	17	TRBJ2-1	once	TRBV4-1	TRBD1
CSVSTGTSGSKQYF	TGCAGCGTGAGTACCGGGACTAGCGGGAGCAAGCAGTACTTC	14	TRBJ2-7	many	TRBV29-1	TRBD2
CASSEVDRATATVEQYF	TGTGCCAGCAGTGAAGTTGACAGGGCGACCGCTACGGTCGAGCAGTACTTC	17	TRBJ2-7	many	TRBV6-1	TRBD1
CARSGRDTEAFF	TGTGCCAGGAGCGGTAGGGACACTGAAGCTTTCTTT	12	TRBJ1-1	NA	TRBV5-4	NA
CASSPARFPGSEQYF	TGTGCCAGCAGTCCAGCCCGGTTTCCGGGGAGCGAGCAGTACTTC	15	TRBJ2-7	many	TRBV6-2/TRBV6-3	NA
CASSEVSLKVDGYTF	TGTGCCAGCAGTGAAGTGAGCCTTAAAGTGGATGGCTACACCTTC	15	TRBJ1-2	many	TRBV6-1	NA
CASSLGKAAVPREQHF	TGTGCCAGCAGCTTGGGCAAAGCGGCCGTCCCTCGAGAGCAGCACTTC	16	TRBJ2-7	NA	TRBV11-2	NA
CASRWGSGSNEQYF	TGTGCCAGCCGCTGGGGTAGCGGGAGTAACGAGCAGTACTTC	14	TRBJ2-7	many	TRBV12-3/TRBV12-4	TRBD2
CASSPQAGSEQLF	TGTGCCAGCAGCCCCCAGGCTGGAAGTGAGCAGCTCTTC	13	TRBJ2-1	NA	TRBV11-2	NA
CASSSGQWDKYTF	TGTGCCAGCAGTTCTGGACAGTGGGATAAATACACCTTC	13	TRBJ1-2	NA	TRBV28	NA
CASSPQGIGREETRYF	TGTGCTAGCAGCCCCCAAGGGATTGGGAGGGAGGAGACCCGGTACTTC	16	TRBJ2-5	NA	TRBV11-2	TRBD2
CASSQGMGPYEQYF	TGCGCCAGCAGCCAAGGAATGGGGCCCTACGAGCAGTACTTC	14	TRBJ2-7	NA	TRBV4-1	NA
CASSWDGTDTQYF	TGTGCCAGCAGCTGGGACGGGACAGATACGCAGTATTTT	13	TRBJ2-3	many	TRBV12-3/TRBV12-4	NA
CASSTRTGLKETQYF	TGTGCCAGCAGTACCAGGACAGGCCTCAAAGAGACCCAGTACTTC	15	TRBJ2-5	NA	TRBV11-2	TRBD1
CASSYSWDTGELFF	TGTGCCAGCAGTTACTCTTGGGACACCGGAGAGCTGTTTTTT	14	TRBJ2-2	once	TRBV6-5	NA
CATSGDNAYEQYF	TGTGCCACCAGTGGGGACAACGCTTACGAGCAGTACTTC	13	TRBJ2-7	many	TRBV6-5	NA
CASTRQGQETQYF	TGTGCCAGCACCCGACAGGGTCAAGAGACCCAGTACTTC	13	TRBJ2-5	NA	TRBV5-5	TRBD1
CASSKDRGNEQFF	TGTGCCAGCAGCAAAGATAGGGGCAATGAGCAGTTCTTC	13	TRBJ2-1	NA	TRBV4-2	NA
CSVVQETQYF	TGCAGCGTTGTTCAAGAGACCCAGTACTTC	10	TRBJ2-5	many	TRBV29-1	NA
CASRFRDSAHQGTQYF	TGTGCCAGCAGATTCCGGGACTCGGCCCACCAAGGAACCCAGTACTTT	16	TRBJ2-5	NA	TRBV11-2	NA